The 20 T cell receptor beta chains below were found in one sample sequenced in a study of OX40 agonist ivuxolimab in advanced cancers. Measured with immunoSEQ multiplex PCR; TCRdb has only the in-frame clones, and not every one. The data show around 25,000 clones, with 80% to 90% seen just once and roughly 15% held by the top ten. This material consisted of CD4+ or CD8+ T cells sorted from blood, taken in a trial of the OX40 agonist ivuxolimab. These receptors were collected from an adult with an advanced solid tumor such as melanoma, head and neck, liver or kidney cancer.

The chain uses TRBV13 and TRBJ2-7, with D possibly being TRBD2 (6 bases). Germline V gene sequence: CDR1 PRHDT, CDR2 FYEKMQ (reference sequence). This CDR3 spans 15 amino acids. V was shortened by 0 bases and J by 2 bases, with 11 bases between the two germline ends. In nucleotides, the CDR3 is TGTGCCAGCAGCTTAGGGCGGAGGGTCACCTACGAGCAGTACTTC. Translated, it gives CASSLGRRVTYEQYF.

Only one count was recorded for this clone. The chain uses TRBV2 and TRBJ2-7; either TRBD1 or TRBD2 may supply D (6 bases each). V shed 2 bases and J shed 3 bases, with 11 bases lying between them. This CDR3 has 14 residues. Germline CDR1 SNHLY, CDR2 FYNNEI. DNA for the CDR3: TGTGCCAGCAGTGAAAGGGGGGTGTACTACGAGCAGTACTTC. Translated: CASSERGVYYEQYF.

This clone was observed a few times. V and J are TRBV7-9 and TRBJ2-2; 8 bases agree with TRBD1. J was trimmed by 0 bases and V by 2 bases; bases with no gene match: 5. This CDR3 is built from 17 residues. CDR1 is SEHNR and CDR2 is FQNEAQ in the germline V gene (reference sequence). The CDR3 nucleotides are TGTGCCAGCAGCTTAAGAGACAGGGGACCGAACACCGGGGAGCTGTTTTTT. It translates to CASSLRDRGPNTGELFF.

This chain joins TRBV6-5 and TRBJ2-7, with D tentatively TRBD1 (5 bases). Germline CDR1 reads MNHEY; CDR2 reads SVGAGI. The CDR3 contains 14 residues. The V gene lost 7 bases and the J gene lost 1 base, with 14 bases spanning the gap. The CDR3 region has the DNA TGTGCCAGCAAACCACAGGTTCCTTCCTACGAGCAGTACTTC. Residues: CASKPQVPSYEQYF.

This clone has a single count. The chain has TRBV30 and TRBJ1-2; D is uncertain. This CDR3 region has 15 residues. With 0 bases removed from V and 1 base from J, the gap between germline ends came to 12 bases. CDR1 GTSNPN and CDR2 SVGIG come from the germline V gene (reference sequence). For the CDR3, the DNA is TGTGCCTGGAGTGTTCAACAGCAAATTAACTATGGCTACACCTTC. Protein: CAWSVQQQINYGYTF.

This chain connects TRBV5-1 to TRBJ1-2; 8 bases match TRBD1. Looked up from germline, CDR1 is SGHRS and CDR2 is YFSETQ. Trimming cost V 3 bases and J 4 bases; bases outside gene matches: 5. This CDR3 comprises 14 residues. The CDR3 DNA is TGCGCCAGCAGCTGGACAGGGCAAACCTATGGCTACACCTTC. It translates to CASSWTGQTYGYTF.

The chain joins TRBV11-2 to TRBJ1-1; no definite D call. Germline loops: CDR1 SGHAT, CDR2 FQNNGV. V lost 5 bases to trimming and J lost 4 bases, with 14 bases between them. The CDR3 totals 14 residues. CDR3: CASSQSFGGTEAFF. CDR3 coding DNA: TGTGCCAGCAGCCAGAGTTTTGGCGGCACTGAAGCTTTCTTT.

The chain is built from TRBV9 and TRBJ1-5; tentatively, D is TRBD1 (6 bases). Germline lookup yields CDR1 SGDLS and CDR2 YYNGEE. The CDR3 extends over 14 amino acids. Trimming took 4 bases from V and 2 from J, leaving 10 bases between them. CDR3 DNA sequence: TGTGCCAGCAGCCCAGGGGATGGCAATCAGCCCCAGCATTTT. It encodes CASSPGDGNQPQHF.

The chain is built from TRBV28 and TRBJ2-7; 10 nucleotides line up with TRBD2. J was trimmed by 2 bases and V by 2 bases; bases with no gene match: 3. In germline, CDR1 is MDHEN, CDR2 SYDVKM. CDR3 length equals 15 residues. The CDR3 DNA follows: TGTGCCAGCAGTTTAGGACTAGCGGTTACCTACGAGCAGTACTTC. Translation: CASSLGLAVTYEQYF.

This rearrangement joins TRBV27 to TRBJ1-5, with D perhaps matching TRBD1 (5 bases). V was pared by 4 bases and J by 11 bases, with 18 bases between. CDR1 and CDR2 (germline): MNHEY, SMNVEV (reference sequence). This CDR3 has 14 amino acids. CDR3 amino acids: CASSYQFPRGAQHF. The DNA of the CDR3 is TGTGCCAGCAGTTACCAGTTCCCAAGGGGAGCCCAGCATTTT.

The rearrangement links TRBV4-3 to TRBJ2-7, with D uncertain. The germline CDR1 and CDR2 sequences are LGHNA and YSLEER. V was pared by 0 bases and J by 6 bases, with 6 bases between. This CDR3 region has 12 residues. CDR3 loop: CASSQDLREQYF. The CDR3, as DNA: TGCGCCAGCAGCCAAGATTTGCGCGAGCAGTACTTC.

This rearrangement joins TRBV4-3 to TRBJ1-1; no firm D call. Germline V lookup: CDR1 LGHNA, CDR2 YSLEER. Trimming pared 0 bases from V and 0 bases from J, leaving 8 bases between. The CDR3 covers 15 residues. The CDR3 DNA follows: TGCGCCAGCAGCCAAGACCAGCCCATGAACACTGAAGCTTTCTTT. Amino acid sequence: CASSQDQPMNTEAFF.

The CDR3 DNA is TGTGCCAGCAGTCTCTTAAGCCGCCTAGTCACAGATACGCAGTATTTT. Residues: CASSLLSRLVTDTQYF. The chain couples TRBV28 to TRBJ2-3; D call uncertain. This CDR3 spans 16 amino acids. In germline, CDR1 is MDHEN, CDR2 SYDVKM. The V end was cut by 5 bases, the J end by 2 bases, with 17 bases between.

This chain connects TRBV6-6 to TRBJ1-6; D gene ambiguous. Germline loops: CDR1 MNHNY, CDR2 SVGAGI (reference sequence). The CDR3 loop spans 14 amino acids. V shed 2 bases and J shed 7 bases, with 9 bases lying between them. This chain's CDR3 is CASSYTALNSPLHF. CDR3 DNA sequence: TGTGCCAGCAGTTACACGGCGTTAAATTCACCCCTCCACTTT.

This chain uses TRBV4-2 with TRBJ2-1, with D unresolved. The CDR3 has 11 residues. Germline CDR1 and CDR2: LGHNA and YNFKEQ. Trimming shortened V by 3 bases and J by 7 bases, and 4 bases separated the two germline ends. The CDR3 loop reads CASSQDNEQFF. The CDR3 bases are TGTGCCAGCAGCCAGGATAATGAGCAGTTCTTC.

This clone was picked up a small number of times. This chain joins TRBV4-1 and TRBJ2-2; the D call may be TRBD1 or TRBD2 (5 bases each). Germline V CDR1 and CDR2: MGHRA, YSYEKL. Deletions cut 1 base from V and 5 bases from J, with 5 bases between. This CDR3 contains 13 residues. The CDR3 DNA reads as TGCGCCAGCAGCCAAGGGGGGACCGGGGAGCTGTTTTTT. Translation: CASSQGGTGELFF.

V is TRBV5-8 and J is TRBJ2-7; D is perhaps TRBD2 (6 bases). Trimming removed 4 bases from V and 2 bases from J, with 7 bases in between. CDR3 length: 12 residues. Germline loops: CDR1 SGHTS, CDR2 YDEGEE. In DNA form, the CDR3 reads TGTGCCAGCAGCCCGGGAGCCTACGAGCAGTACTTC. It specifies CASSPGAYEQYF.

The chain employs TRBV6-1 and TRBJ1-5; D uncertain. The CDR3 is 13 amino acids. V shed 2 bases and J shed 4 bases, with 6 bases lying between them. The V gene's germline CDR1 is MNHNS and CDR2 SASEGT. The DNA for the CDR3 is TGTGCCAGCAGTGAATTGGGGAATCAGCCCCAGCATTTT. Its translation: CASSELGNQPQHF.

The chain has TRBV14 and TRBJ1-1; 7 nucleotides line up with TRBD1. Germline V CDR1 and CDR2: SGHDN, FVKESK. The V and J ends lost 4 bases and 0 bases, in that order; junction bases with no gene match: 8. CDR3 length equals 16 residues. CDR3 in amino acids: CASSLLTGPLNTEAFF. As DNA, the CDR3 is TGTGCCAGCAGCCTCCTGACAGGGCCCTTGAACACTGAAGCTTTCTTT.

The chain carries TRBV7-2 and TRBJ1-2; no definite D call. With 1 base removed from V and 7 bases from J, the gap between germline ends came to 4 bases. The CDR3 runs 11 residues. Germline V CDR1 and CDR2: SGHTA, FQGNSA. CDR3 amino acids: CASSLGSGYTF. CDR3 bases: TGTGCCAGCAGCTTAGGGAGTGGCTACACCTTC.